The clone carrying this T cell receptor beta chain was seen repeatedly, ten times or more. The antigen is unknown. Germline CDR1 is MNHEY and CDR2 is SMNVEV (reference sequence). The CDR3 contains 14 residues. Trimming stripped 4 bases from V and 4 bases from J, with 13 bases between. The source of the sample is a study of T cell repertoires in cytomegalovirus infection. Whole-study context: Based on public TCR beta signatures, there were indications of CMV infection and of a matching HLA type.

TCRdb reanalysed the reads using MiXCR and keeps one entry per CDR3 protein. The sample contains 400,000 to 550,000 distinct CDR3 sequences, around 11% of which appear only once. Study-level results: Carriers of CMV plus the relevant HLA were identified by cumulative public TCR beta family frequency. CMV-specific TCR beta clonotypes restricted by HLA-C were the ones dominating the ex vivo response.

The origin of this receptor is a human donor in good health (CMV status not recorded). Some clones in this sample may be carry-over from other donors' samples. The rearrangement links TRBV27 to TRBJ1-1; weak D call: TRBD1 (5 bases). Sequenced: PBMCs. The DNA for the CDR3 is TGTGCCAGCAGTTGGGGACCTGGGAGCACTGAAGCTTTCTTT. Protein sequence: CASSWGPGSTEAFF.